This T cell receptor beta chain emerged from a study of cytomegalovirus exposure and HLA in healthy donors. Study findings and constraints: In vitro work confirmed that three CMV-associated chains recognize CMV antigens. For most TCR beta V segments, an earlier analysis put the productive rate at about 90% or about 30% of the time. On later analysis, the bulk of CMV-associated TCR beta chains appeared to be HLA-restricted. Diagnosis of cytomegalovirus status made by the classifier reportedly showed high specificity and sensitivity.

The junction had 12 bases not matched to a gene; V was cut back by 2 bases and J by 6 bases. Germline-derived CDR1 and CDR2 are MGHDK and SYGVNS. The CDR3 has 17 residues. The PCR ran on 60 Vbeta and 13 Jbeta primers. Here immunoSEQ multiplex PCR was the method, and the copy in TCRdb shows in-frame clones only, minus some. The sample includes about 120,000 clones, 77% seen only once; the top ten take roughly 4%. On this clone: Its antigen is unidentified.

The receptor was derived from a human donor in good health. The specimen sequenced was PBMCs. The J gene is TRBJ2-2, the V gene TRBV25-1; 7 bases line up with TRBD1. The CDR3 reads CASSERDSDRVPGELFF. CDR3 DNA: TGTGCCAGCAGTGAACGGGACAGCGATAGGGTCCCCGGGGAGCTGTTTTTT.